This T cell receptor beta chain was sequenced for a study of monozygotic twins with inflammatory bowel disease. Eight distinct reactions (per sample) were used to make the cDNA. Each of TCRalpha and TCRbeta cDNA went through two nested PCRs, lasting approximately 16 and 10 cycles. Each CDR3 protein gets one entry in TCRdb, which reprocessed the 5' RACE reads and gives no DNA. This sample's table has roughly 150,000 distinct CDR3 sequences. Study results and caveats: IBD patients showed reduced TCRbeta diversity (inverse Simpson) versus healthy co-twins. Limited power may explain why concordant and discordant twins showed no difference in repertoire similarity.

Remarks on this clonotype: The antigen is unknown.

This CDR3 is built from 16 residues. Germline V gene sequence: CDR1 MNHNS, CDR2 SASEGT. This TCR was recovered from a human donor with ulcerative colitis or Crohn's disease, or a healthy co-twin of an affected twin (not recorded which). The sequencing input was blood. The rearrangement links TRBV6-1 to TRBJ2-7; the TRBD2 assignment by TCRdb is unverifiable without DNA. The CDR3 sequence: CASSRTSGSHYYEQYF.